This T cell receptor (beta chain) appears in the sequencing data of a study of T cell responses to AZD1222 COVID-19 vaccine. Points from the study as a whole: Only five to seven AZD1222 recipients were seropositive at baseline. With two AZD1222 doses given, Spike-specific TCR breadth and depth both rose.

V lost 5 bases to trimming and J lost 2 bases; unmatched junction nucleotides: 12. CDR1 and CDR2 (germline): LGHNA, YSLEER. CDR3 length: 16 amino acids. The repertoire was sequenced with immunoSEQ multiplex PCR; TCRdb's copy has only in-frame clones and lacks some. In the table there are over 100,000 clones, roughly 86% of which are singletons. This clone was observed a few times. Its antigen is as yet unknown. Source: peripheral blood, taken 28 days after the second AZD1222 dose. The rearrangement joins TRBV4-3 to TRBJ2-7; TRBD1 agrees at 7 bases. The receptor was isolated from an adult who received the AZD1222 COVID-19 vaccine. The CDR3 nucleotides are TGCGCCAGCAGCGCGCGTACAGGGGTAAGGACCTACGAGCAGTACTTC. Encoded protein: CASSARTGVRTYEQYF.